The T cell receptor beta chain described here comes from a study of T cells after yellow fever vaccination. Study context: Fractions with few cells were prepared using SMART-Seq v4 Ultra Low Input.

They built TCR cDNA with 5'RACE template switching, a step that put in a universal primer site and UMIs. TCRdb ran MiXCR on the 5' RACE reads and lists one entry per CDR3 protein. The table records about 130,000 distinct CDR3 sequences, approximately 9% of them present only once. Trimming removed 4 bases from V and 4 bases from J; junction bases left unmatched: 2. The CDR3 totals 13 residues. Germline-derived CDR1 and CDR2 are SGHAT and FQNNGV. This TCR was sampled from a man in his late teens or twenties who received the YFV17D yellow fever vaccine. Material: CD8+ T cells sorted from PBMCs, obtained on the day of the yellow fever booster vaccination. This chain uses TRBV11-2 with TRBJ1-2, with TRBD1 matching 8 bases. CDR3 residues: CASSSDRVYGYTF. CDR3 nucleotide sequence: TGTGCCAGCAGCTCGGACAGGGTCTATGGCTACACCTTC.